The 4 T cell receptor beta chains reported below all come from one sample, sequenced in a study of T-cell reconstitution after alpha-beta-depleted transplantation in children. The TCRbeta library incorporated unique molecular identifiers. TCRdb reprocessed the PCR reads with MiXCR, giving one entry per CDR3 protein. The repertoire includes 540,000 or so distinct CDR3 sequences, 23% of them detected once, and roughly 15% sits in the top ten. This specimen consisted of PBMCs, mostly from graft donor cells, obtained 360 days after TCRalphabeta/CD19-depleted stem cell transplant. All receptors derive from a boy under two years old who had a stem cell transplant for acute myeloid leukemia, so the T cells may come from the graft donor.

This clonotype has just a few counts. J is TRBJ2-5 and V is TRBV7-2; D uncertain. This CDR3 region has 13 residues. The germline V and J ends were trimmed by 3 bases and 2 bases, with 7 bases remaining between them. Germline V gives CDR1 SGHTA, CDR2 FQGNSA. CDR3 DNA sequence: TGTGCCAGCAGCTTCCTAGAACAAGAGACCCAGTACTTC. Translation: CASSFLEQETQYF.

This clonotype was recorded many times. This rearrangement joins TRBV9 to TRBJ2-1; D may be TRBD2 (9 bases). The V gene lost 0 bases and the J gene lost 7 bases, with 23 bases spanning the gap. Germline V gene data show CDR1 as SGDLS and CDR2 as YYNGEE. This CDR3 contains 18 residues. Here the CDR3 DNA reads TGTGCCAGCAGCGTAGCTCAGGGGGCGCGGCTAGCGGGGAATGAGCAGTTCTTC. Translated, it gives CASSVAQGARLAGNEQFF.

At least ten counts were recorded for this clonotype. V usage is TRBV20-1 and J usage is TRBJ1-1, with a tentative D call TRBD1 (6 bases). Trimming cost V 6 bases and J 6 bases, with 11 bases left between them. CDR3 size: 11 residues. Germline CDR1 DFQATT, CDR2 SNEGSKA (reference sequence). Here the CDR3 DNA reads TGCAGTGCGAGGAGGGGGGCTGAAGCTTTCTTT. Translating gives CSARRGAEAFF.

This clonotype was recorded a few times. The rearrangement joins TRBV7-2 to TRBJ2-3, with 10 bases fitting TRBD1. The V gene's germline CDR1 is SGHTA and CDR2 FQGNSA. The ends lost 7 bases at V and 4 bases at J; junction bases unmatched: 2. The CDR3 has 13 amino acids. The CDR3: CASTGQGADTQYF. In DNA, the CDR3 is TGTGCCAGCACAGGACAGGGGGCAGATACGCAGTATTTT.